This TCR beta chain was documented in a study of CD8 T cells in ankylosing spondylitis. Study-level points and caveats: Made up of several highly homologous variants, a TCR beta motif appeared characteristic of ankylosing spondylitis blood. Within matched ankylosing spondylitis synovial fluid, disease-linked clones were reportedly significantly enriched.

A note on this clonotype: The target antigen is unknown.

TCRdb redid the calling of the 5' RACE reads with MiXCR, one entry per CDR3 protein. The repertoire holds about 330,000 distinct CDR3 sequences, with 8% as singletons. The length of the CDR3 is 13 residues. V lost 7 bases and J lost 3; bases outside the gene matches: 6. Germline CDR1 reads SQVTM; CDR2 reads ANQGSEA. The gene calls are TRBV29-1 and TRBJ1-5, with 7 bases that match TRBD1. Sequences were obtained from blood, either unsorted or a sorted T cell fraction (not recorded which). The TCR originated in a male donor with ankylosing spondylitis. The CDR3 DNA reads as TGCAGCGGAGGGACAGTTTCCAATCAGCCCCAGCATTTT. Residues: CSGGTVSNQPQHF.